Listed here are 19 T cell receptor beta chains from one sample, sequenced in a study of CD8+ T cells in alopecia areata. After isolation, RNA underwent reverse transcription to generate cDNA as the sequencing template. Produced via immunoSEQ multiplex PCR; TCRdb's table is partial and in-frame only. The data show about 160,000 clones, around 87% seen once. The sample consisted of CD8+ T cells sorted from blood, taken at week 0. The source of these receptors is a human donor with alopecia areata.

The chain couples TRBV2 to TRBJ2-7; D may be TRBD2 (6 bases). The V gene lost 7 bases and the J gene lost 3 bases, with 13 bases spanning the gap. The CDR3 has 13 amino acids. Germline V CDR1 and CDR2: SNHLY, FYNNEI. DNA for the CDR3: TGTGCCAGCACCCCGCCCGGGAGCTACGAGCAGTACTTC. Translated, it gives CASTPPGSYEQYF.

The chain recombines TRBV29-1 with TRBJ1-2; a weak D match, TRBD1 (6 bases). This CDR3 is built from 14 residues. The germline gives CDR1 SQVTM, CDR2 ANQGSEA. V gave up 0 bases and J gave up 3 bases, with 11 bases separating them. The CDR3 sequence is CSVEEEQGDYGYTF. The CDR3 DNA sequence: TGCAGCGTTGAAGAGGAACAGGGAGACTATGGCTACACCTTC.

The CDR3 loop is CASSVGSGGTATSNTEAFF. The CDR3 nucleotides read TGTGCCAGCAGCGTAGGAAGCGGGGGCACCGCTACCTCGAACACTGAAGCTTTCTTT. The J gene is TRBJ1-1, the V gene TRBV9; a possible D gene is TRBD1 (6 bases). The V and J ends lost 0 bases and 1 base respectively, with 22 bases between them. The germline V gene has CDR1 SGDLS and CDR2 YYNGEE. This CDR3 is 19 amino acids long.

This chain connects TRBV7-8 to TRBJ2-3; TRBD1 is a possible D gene (6 bases). Per germline, CDR1 SGHVS and CDR2 FQNEAQ. This CDR3 is built from 15 residues. V lost 7 bases, J lost 4 bases, and 18 bases lay in between. DNA for the CDR3: TGTGCCAGCACCCAGGGGTTTCGCCCCCCAGATACGCAGTATTTT. This gives the protein CASTQGFRPPDTQYF.

V and J are TRBV7-9 and TRBJ2-5, with 7 positions matching TRBD1. The CDR3 spans 15 residues. V lost 4 bases to trimming and J lost 11 bases; unmatched junction nucleotides: 16. CDR1 and CDR2 from the germline V gene are SEHNR and FQNEAQ (reference sequence). The chain's CDR3 is CASSYGNRGIGEQYF. CDR3 DNA sequence: TGTGCCAGCAGCTACGGAAACAGGGGAATTGGGGAGCAGTACTTC.

The chain is built from TRBV7-9 and TRBJ1-1; D may be TRBD1 (6 bases). The V end was cut by 0 bases, the J end by 1 base, with 6 bases between. Germline assignment: CDR1 SEHNR and CDR2 FQNEAQ (reference sequence). The CDR3 totals 14 residues. CDR3 sequence: CASSLATGNTEAFF. The DNA for the CDR3 is TGTGCCAGCAGCTTAGCGACAGGGAACACTGAAGCTTTCTTT. Variable domain in full (rest from reference TRBV7-9 and TRBJ1-1): DTGVSQNPRHKITKRGQNVTFRCDPISEHNRLYWYRQTLGQGPEFLTYFQNEAQLEKSRLLSDRFSAERPKGSFSTLEIQRTEQGDSAMYLCASSLATGNTEAFFGQGTRLTVV.

The V gene is TRBV19, the J gene TRBJ2-7; D is perhaps TRBD1 (7 bases). The CDR3 contains 13 residues. The germline CDR1 and CDR2 sequences are LNHDA and SQIVND (reference sequence). Trimming pared 6 bases from V and 9 bases from J, leaving 18 bases between. The CDR3 DNA follows: TGTGCCAGTAGCCCCGGGGGACAGCTCGGGCAGTACTTC. It specifies CASSPGGQLGQYF.

The chain carries TRBV29-1 and TRBJ2-7; no firm D call. Germline V lookup: CDR1 SQVTM, CDR2 ANQGSEA. The CDR3 runs to 12 residues. The V and J ends lost 5 bases and 1 base respectively, with 9 bases between them. The CDR3: CSVWGNSYEQYF. In nucleotides, the CDR3 is TGCAGCGTTTGGGGAAATTCCTACGAGCAGTACTTC.

Here the CDR3 DNA reads TGCAGCGTTGAAGATGGGACAGGGACCTACGAGCAGTACTTC. Amino acid sequence: CSVEDGTGTYEQYF. The chain has TRBV29-1 and TRBJ2-7, with 9 bases aligning to TRBD1. This CDR3 comprises 14 residues. Germline CDR1 and CDR2: SQVTM and ANQGSEA. The J segment lost 2 bases and the V segment lost 0 bases, leaving 2 bases of the junction unmatched.

V is TRBV11-2 and J is TRBJ1-4; tentative D call: TRBD1 (5 bases). With 1 base removed from V and 11 bases from J, the gap between germline ends came to 14 bases. The CDR3 covers 14 residues. The germline gives CDR1 SGHAT, CDR2 FQNNGV. The CDR3 sequence: CASSLVLGEGKLFF. As DNA, the CDR3 is TGTGCCAGCAGCTTAGTTCTGGGGGAAGGGAAACTGTTTTTT. The full variable domain, its missing parts supplied by reference TRBV11-2 and TRBJ1-4, is EAGVAQSPRYKIIEKRQSVAFWCNPISGHATLYWYQQILGQGPKLLIQFQNNGVVDDSQLPKDRFSAERLKGVDSTLKIQPAKLEDSAVYLCASSLVLGEGKLFFGSGTQLSVL.

The table lists this clone with a few counts. In the same sample, other DNA sequences code for this CDR3. This chain joins TRBV19 and TRBJ2-1; D is ambiguous. The germline V and J ends were trimmed by 8 bases and 4 bases, with 15 bases remaining between them. The CDR3 totals 14 residues. Germline V gene lookup returns CDR1 LNHDA and CDR2 SQIVND (reference sequence). CDR3 loop: CASSPGGDYNEQFF. In nucleotides, the CDR3 is TGTGCCAGTTCTCCGGGTGGAGATTACAATGAGCAGTTCTTC.

The rearrangement uses TRBV6-6 and TRBJ1-5; 7 bases align to TRBD1. The germline gives CDR1 MNHNY, CDR2 SVGAGI (reference sequence). The CDR3 is 16 amino acids. Trimming removed 6 bases from V and 3 bases from J; junction bases left unmatched: 11. The CDR3 coding sequence is TGTGCCAGCAGGACAGGGACAGAGGACTCCAATCAGCCCCAGCATTTT. Protein: CASRTGTEDSNQPQHF.

The chain is built from TRBV7-2 and TRBJ2-2; 8 bases are a match to TRBD1. The V gene's germline CDR1 is SGHTA and CDR2 FQGNSA. This CDR3 is built from 17 residues. The V segment lost 0 bases and the J segment 4 bases; nucleotides outside the gene matches: 7. The CDR3 protein is CASSLAAGTGITGELFF. Here the CDR3 DNA reads TGTGCCAGCAGCTTAGCCGCCGGGACAGGCATCACCGGGGAGCTGTTTTTT.

The genes are TRBV27 and TRBJ2-7; 8 positions match TRBD2. After removal of 8 bases from V and 5 bases from J, the junction contained 14 bases not matched to a gene. The germline gives CDR1 MNHEY, CDR2 SMNVEV (reference sequence). The CDR3 covers 15 residues. The CDR3 region has the DNA TGTGCCAGCCCGTCGGTCGGGGGGGAGTCCCACGAGCAGTACTTC. It translates to CASPSVGGESHEQYF.

This clone appeared once. The chain couples TRBV7-9 to TRBJ1-5; D is perhaps TRBD1 (6 bases). Trimming shortened V by 5 bases and J by 3 bases, and 14 bases separated the two germline ends. The CDR3 is 15 amino acids. CDR1 is SEHNR and CDR2 is FQNEAQ in the germline V gene (reference sequence). Written as DNA, the CDR3 is TGTGCCAGCAGCGAACAGGGAAGCCCCAATCAGCCCCAGCATTTT. This translates into CASSEQGSPNQPQHF.

The CDR3 reads CASSLSTSGTFEQFF. The DNA of the CDR3 is TGTGCCAGCAGCTTGTCCACTAGCGGGACGTTTGAGCAGTTCTTC. The genes are TRBV5-6 and TRBJ2-1; 10 bases are a match to TRBD2. Losses at the gene ends were 1 base for V and 9 bases for J; bases not matched to a gene: 7. Germline-derived CDR1 and CDR2 are SGHDT and YYEEEE. The length of the CDR3 is 15 residues.

The gene calls are TRBV7-8 and TRBJ2-2, with D possibly matching TRBD1 (6 bases). The germline CDR1 and CDR2 sequences are SGHVS and FQNEAQ. V lost 5 bases to trimming and J lost 3 bases, with 22 bases between them. The CDR3 covers 18 residues. The CDR3 region is CASSTTMNRAEDTGELFF. Here the CDR3 DNA reads TGTGCCAGCAGCACGACAATGAACAGGGCGGAAGACACCGGGGAGCTGTTTTTT.

The J gene is TRBJ2-2, the V gene TRBV5-1; possibly TRBD1 or TRBD2 for D (6 bases each). V lost 1 base and J lost 10, with 8 bases in between. The V gene's germline CDR1 is SGHRS and CDR2 YFSETQ. The CDR3 covers 12 residues. The CDR3 loop reads CASSLSGAELFF. The CDR3 DNA reads as TGCGCCAGCAGCTTGTCGGGGGCGGAGCTGTTTTTT.

The chain carries TRBV7-8 and TRBJ2-1; tentative D call: TRBD1 (5 bases). V lost 9 bases and J 0 bases, leaving 15 bases between the germline ends. Germline V gene lookup returns CDR1 SGHVS and CDR2 FQNEAQ. CDR3 length: 15 amino acids. CDR3 loop: CASQAGATSYNEQFF. CDR3 DNA: TGTGCCAGTCAAGCTGGGGCAACCTCCTACAATGAGCAGTTCTTC.